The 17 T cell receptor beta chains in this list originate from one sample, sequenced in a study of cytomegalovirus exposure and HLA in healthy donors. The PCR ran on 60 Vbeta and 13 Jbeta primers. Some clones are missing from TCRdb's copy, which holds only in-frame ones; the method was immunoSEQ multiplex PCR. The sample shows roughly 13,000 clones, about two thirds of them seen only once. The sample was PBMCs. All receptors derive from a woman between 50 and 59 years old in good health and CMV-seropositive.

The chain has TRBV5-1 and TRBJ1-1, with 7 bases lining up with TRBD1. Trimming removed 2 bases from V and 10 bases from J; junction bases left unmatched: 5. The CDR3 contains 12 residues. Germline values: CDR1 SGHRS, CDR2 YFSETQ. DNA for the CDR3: TGCGCCAGCAGCTTCCAGGGGGTACTAGCTTTCTTT. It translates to CASSFQGVLAFF. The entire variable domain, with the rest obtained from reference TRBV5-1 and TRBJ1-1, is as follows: KAGVTQTPRYLIKTRGQQVTLSCSPISGHRSVSWYQQTPGQGLQFLFEYFSETQRNKGNFPGRFSGRQFSNSRSEMNVSTLELGDSALYLCASSFQGVLAFFGQGTRLTVV.

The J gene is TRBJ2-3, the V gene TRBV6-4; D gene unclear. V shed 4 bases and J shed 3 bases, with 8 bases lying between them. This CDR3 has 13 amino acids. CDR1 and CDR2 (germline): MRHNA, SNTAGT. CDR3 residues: CASSVTLTDTQYF. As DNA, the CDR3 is TGTGCCAGCAGTGTGACATTGACAGATACGCAGTATTTT.

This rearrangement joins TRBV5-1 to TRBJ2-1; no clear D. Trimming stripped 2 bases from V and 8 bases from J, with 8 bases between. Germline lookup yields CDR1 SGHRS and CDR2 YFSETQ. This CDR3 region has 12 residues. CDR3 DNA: TGCGCCAGCAGCTTTAACTCCCATGAGCAGTTCTTC. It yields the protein CASSFNSHEQFF.

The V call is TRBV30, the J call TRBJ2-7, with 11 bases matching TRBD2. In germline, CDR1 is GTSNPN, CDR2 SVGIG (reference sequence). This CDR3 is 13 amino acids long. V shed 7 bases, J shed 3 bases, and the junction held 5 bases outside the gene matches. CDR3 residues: CASTGTSGYEQYF. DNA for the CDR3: TGTGCCTCCACCGGGACTAGCGGCTACGAGCAGTACTTC. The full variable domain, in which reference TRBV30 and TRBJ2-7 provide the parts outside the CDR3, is SQTIHQWPATLVQPVGSPLSLECTVEGTSNPNLYWYRQAAGRGLQLLFYSVGIGQISSEVPQNLSASRPQDRQFILSSKKLLLSDSGFYLCASTGTSGYEQYFGPGTRLTVT.

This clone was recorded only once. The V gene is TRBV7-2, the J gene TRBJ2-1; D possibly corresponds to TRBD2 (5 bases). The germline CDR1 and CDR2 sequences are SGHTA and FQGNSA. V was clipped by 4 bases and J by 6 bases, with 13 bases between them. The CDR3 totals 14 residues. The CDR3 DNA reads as TGTGCCAGCAGCTCAGAGGGCTGGGGCAATGAGCAGTTCTTC. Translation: CASSSEGWGNEQFF.

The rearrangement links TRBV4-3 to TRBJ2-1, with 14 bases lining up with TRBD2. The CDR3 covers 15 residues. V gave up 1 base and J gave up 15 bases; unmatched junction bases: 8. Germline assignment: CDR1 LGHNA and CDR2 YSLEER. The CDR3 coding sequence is TGCGCCAGCAGCCAAGTCTCCGGGACTAGCGGGAGTACGTTCTTC. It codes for CASSQVSGTSGSTFF.

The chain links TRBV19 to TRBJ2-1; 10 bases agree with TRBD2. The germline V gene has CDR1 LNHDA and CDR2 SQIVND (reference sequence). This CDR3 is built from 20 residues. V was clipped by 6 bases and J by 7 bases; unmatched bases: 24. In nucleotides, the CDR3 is TGTGCCAGTAGCCCCCTCGCCCTAGCGGGAGCCAACAGGGGATGGAATGAGCAGTTCTTC. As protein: CASSPLALAGANRGWNEQFF. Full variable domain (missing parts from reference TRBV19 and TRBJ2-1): DGGITQSPKYLFRKEGQNVTLSCEQNLNHDAMYWYRQDPGQGLRLIYYSQIVNDFQKGDIAEGYSVSREKKESFPLTVTSAQKNPTAFYLCASSPLALAGANRGWNEQFFGPGTRLTVL.

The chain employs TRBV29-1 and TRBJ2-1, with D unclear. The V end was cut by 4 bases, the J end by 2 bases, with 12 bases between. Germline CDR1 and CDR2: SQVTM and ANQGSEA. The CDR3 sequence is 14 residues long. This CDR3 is CSVGAQSAYNEQFF. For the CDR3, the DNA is TGCAGCGTTGGGGCTCAGAGTGCCTACAATGAGCAGTTCTTC.

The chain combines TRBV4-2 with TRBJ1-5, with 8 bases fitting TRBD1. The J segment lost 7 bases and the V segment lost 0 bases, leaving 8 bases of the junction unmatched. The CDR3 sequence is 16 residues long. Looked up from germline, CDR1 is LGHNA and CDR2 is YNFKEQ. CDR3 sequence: CASSQDPTGAGQPQHF. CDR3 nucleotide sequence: TGTGCCAGCAGCCAAGACCCGACAGGGGCAGGACAGCCCCAGCATTTT.

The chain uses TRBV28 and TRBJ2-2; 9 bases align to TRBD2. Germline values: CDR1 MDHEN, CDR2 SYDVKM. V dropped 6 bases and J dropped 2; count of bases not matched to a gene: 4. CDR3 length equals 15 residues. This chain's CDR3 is CASRLTSGNTGELFF. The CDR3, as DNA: TGTGCCAGCAGACTGACTAGCGGCAACACCGGGGAGCTGTTTTTT.

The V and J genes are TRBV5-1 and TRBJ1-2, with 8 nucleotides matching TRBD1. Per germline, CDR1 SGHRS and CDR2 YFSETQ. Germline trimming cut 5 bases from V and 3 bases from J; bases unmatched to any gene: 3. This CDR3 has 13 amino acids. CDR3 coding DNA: TGCGCCAGCAGATCACAGGGGGACTATGGCTACACCTTC. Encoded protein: CASRSQGDYGYTF.

The CDR3 nucleotides are TGCGCCAGCAGCTCCAACTCCTACGAGCAGTACTTC. It encodes CASSSNSYEQYF. The chain joins TRBV5-1 to TRBJ2-7; D is undetermined. This CDR3 is 12 amino acids long. CDR1 is SGHRS, CDR2 YFSETQ, per germline. The V and J ends lost 3 bases and 0 bases respectively, with 4 bases between them.

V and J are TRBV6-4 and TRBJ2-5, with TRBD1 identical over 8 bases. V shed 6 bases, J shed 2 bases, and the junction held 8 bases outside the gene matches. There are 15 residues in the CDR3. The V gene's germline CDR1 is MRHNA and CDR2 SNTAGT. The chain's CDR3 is CASRDREPRQETQYF. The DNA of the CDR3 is TGTGCCAGCAGGGACAGGGAGCCCCGACAAGAGACCCAGTACTTC.

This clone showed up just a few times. CDR3 in DNA: TGTGCCAGTATAACTAAAGGTGTGGGTGAAGCTTTCTTT. Translation: CASITKGVGEAFF. The rearrangement joins TRBV19 to TRBJ1-1; no definite D call. With 7 bases removed from V and 7 bases from J, the gap between germline ends came to 16 bases. This CDR3 is built from 13 residues. CDR1 is LNHDA, CDR2 SQIVND, per germline (reference sequence).

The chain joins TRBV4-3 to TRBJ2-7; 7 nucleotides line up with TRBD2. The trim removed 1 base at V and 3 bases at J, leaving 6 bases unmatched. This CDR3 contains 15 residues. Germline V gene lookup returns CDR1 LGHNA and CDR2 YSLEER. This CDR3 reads CASSQGSGLFYEQYF. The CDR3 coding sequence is TGCGCCAGCAGCCAAGGGTCGGGACTATTCTACGAGCAGTACTTC.

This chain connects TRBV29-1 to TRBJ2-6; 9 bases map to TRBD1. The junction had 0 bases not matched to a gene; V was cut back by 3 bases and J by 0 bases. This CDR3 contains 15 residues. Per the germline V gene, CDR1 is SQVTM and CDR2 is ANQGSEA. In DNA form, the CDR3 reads TGCAGCGTTGAGACAGGGGGCTCTGGGGCCAACGTCCTGACTTTC. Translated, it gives CSVETGGSGANVLTF.

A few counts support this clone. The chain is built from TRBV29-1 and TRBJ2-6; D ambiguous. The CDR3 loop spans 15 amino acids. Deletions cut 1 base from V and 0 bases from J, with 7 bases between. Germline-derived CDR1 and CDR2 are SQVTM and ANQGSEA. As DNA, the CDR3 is TGCAGCGTTGAAGGACACCCCTCTGGGGCCAACGTCCTGACTTTC. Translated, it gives CSVEGHPSGANVLTF.